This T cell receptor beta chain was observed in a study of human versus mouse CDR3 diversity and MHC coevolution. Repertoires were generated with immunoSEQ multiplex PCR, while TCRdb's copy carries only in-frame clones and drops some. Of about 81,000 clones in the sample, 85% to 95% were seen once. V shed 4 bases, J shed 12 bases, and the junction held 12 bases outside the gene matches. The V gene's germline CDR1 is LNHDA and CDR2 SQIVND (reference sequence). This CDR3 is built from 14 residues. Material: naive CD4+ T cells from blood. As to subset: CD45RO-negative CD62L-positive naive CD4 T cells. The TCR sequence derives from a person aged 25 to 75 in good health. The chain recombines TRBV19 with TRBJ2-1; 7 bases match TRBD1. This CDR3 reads CASSTWDSPGRQFF. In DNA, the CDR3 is TGTGCCAGTAGTACATGGGACAGCCCCGGTAGGCAGTTCTTC.